One sample yielded the 21 T cell receptor beta chains listed below, sequenced in a study of blood T cell repertoires in COVID-19. The repertoire was sequenced with immunoSEQ multiplex PCR; TCRdb's copy has only in-frame clones and lacks some. The table shows approximately 38,000 clones, with approximately 86% occurring only once. Sequenced: peripheral blood. Every receptor here comes from a woman in her 70s with active COVID-19.

This rearrangement joins TRBV14 to TRBJ1-2; D might be TRBD1 (5 bases). This CDR3 has 13 amino acids. V lost 1 base and J lost 5, with 8 bases in between. From germline, CDR1 is SGHDN and CDR2 FVKESK. The CDR3 spells CASSQVQGYGYTF. CDR3 DNA: TGTGCCAGCAGCCAAGTCCAGGGATATGGCTACACCTTC.

This sequence joins TRBV5-1 and TRBJ2-3; 10 nucleotides line up with TRBD2. Trimming removed 1 base from V and 1 base from J; junction bases left unmatched: 6. Germline-derived CDR1 and CDR2 are SGHRS and YFSETQ. The CDR3 loop spans 17 amino acids. The CDR3 nucleotides are TGCGCCAGCAGCTTGTCGCTAGCGGGGGCCGGCACAGATACGCAGTATTTT. Its translation is CASSLSLAGAGTDTQYF.

In its sample, this clone was seen a few times. The CDR3 loop reads CASSPGGQGGIEQYF. CDR3 DNA sequence: TGTGCCAGCAGTCCGGGGGGACAGGGGGGTATTGAGCAGTACTTC. The chain combines TRBV27 with TRBJ2-7; 11 nucleotides line up with TRBD1. The CDR3 is 15 amino acids. The V segment lost 5 bases and the J segment 7 bases; nucleotides outside the gene matches: 10. The germline gives CDR1 MNHEY, CDR2 SMNVEV (reference sequence).

J is TRBJ1-1 and V is TRBV28; D is unclear. Trimming took off 4 bases at V and 5 bases at J, with 8 bases between the two ends. The CDR3 is 12 amino acids. CDR1 and CDR2 (germline): MDHEN, SYDVKM. CDR3 residues: CASSSRWTEAFF. CDR3 coding DNA: TGTGCCAGCAGTTCCAGATGGACTGAAGCTTTCTTT.

This clone was seen only once. This chain connects TRBV6-6 to TRBJ1-4; 7 nucleotides match TRBD1. The CDR3 contains 15 residues. V shed 1 base and J 7 bases; nucleotides not matched to a gene: 6. The germline CDR1 and CDR2 sequences are MNHNY and SVGAGI (reference sequence). Written as DNA, the CDR3 is TGTGCCAGCAGTTACTTGGTCAGGGGGGCTGAAAAACTGTTTTTT. Translating gives CASSYLVRGAEKLFF.

The gene calls are TRBV4-1 and TRBJ1-3; D gene uncertain. Germline CDR1 MGHRA, CDR2 YSYEKL. The CDR3 is 16 residues long. V was cut by 1 base and J by 5 bases, with 15 bases left in between. CDR3 DNA: TGCGCCAGCAGCCAAGGAGGCGCCTCCGCGAGAAACACCATATATTTT. As protein: CASSQGGASARNTIYF.

V gene TRBV21-1 combines with J gene TRBJ1-1. TRBV21-1 counts as a pseudogene. The CDR3 totals 16 residues. The CDR3 DNA is TGTGCCAGCAGCAAAGGGGGGAGGGCGGTTAACACTGAAGCTTTCTTT. Protein: CASSKGGRAVNTEAFF.

This clone was seen a few times. The chain joins TRBV5-5 to TRBJ2-3; TRBD1 aligns across 7 bases. This CDR3 comprises 16 residues. Germline values: CDR1 SGHKS, CDR2 YYEKEE (reference sequence). After removal of 3 bases from V and 7 bases from J, the junction contained 14 bases not matched to a gene. The CDR3 loop reads CASSSEPTGFFNTQYF. For the CDR3, the DNA is TGTGCCAGCAGCTCCGAACCGACAGGGTTTTTTAATACGCAGTATTTT.

The rearrangement links TRBV19 to TRBJ1-6; tentatively, D is TRBD1 (5 bases). From germline, CDR1 is LNHDA and CDR2 SQIVND (reference sequence). The CDR3 spans 16 residues. Trimming removed 8 bases from V and 2 bases from J, with 16 bases in between. CDR3 loop: CASGEQAGTYNSPLHF. For the CDR3, the DNA is TGTGCCAGTGGGGAACAGGCGGGAACCTATAATTCACCCCTCCACTTT.

This chain links TRBV5-8 with TRBJ2-1, with 7 bases that match TRBD1. The germline gives CDR1 SGHTS, CDR2 YDEGEE. The ends lost 6 bases at V and 2 bases at J; junction bases unmatched: 8. The CDR3 runs to 15 residues. CDR3 sequence: CASTRPGQPYNEQFF. CDR3 DNA: TGTGCCAGCACCCGACCGGGACAGCCCTACAATGAGCAGTTCTTC.

This clone was counted a few times. The CDR3: CASTQEGFHEQYF. CDR3 in DNA: TGTGCCAGCACGCAGGAGGGGTTCCACGAGCAGTACTTC. The V gene is TRBV2, the J gene TRBJ2-7; the D gene is possibly TRBD2 (6 bases). The CDR3 loop spans 13 amino acids. Trimming shortened V by 7 bases and J by 5 bases, and 15 bases separated the two germline ends. Germline loops: CDR1 SNHLY, CDR2 FYNNEI.

The V call is TRBV11-2, the J call TRBJ1-1, with 8 bases identical to TRBD1. The CDR3 spans 16 residues. Germline V gene sequence: CDR1 SGHAT, CDR2 FQNNGV. J gave up 4 bases and V 5 bases, and 12 bases lay outside the gene matches. The CDR3 nucleotides are TGTGCCAGCAGCCCGAACTACAGGGGGGGAGGCACTGAAGCTTTCTTT. It is translated as CASSPNYRGGGTEAFF.

The table lists this clone with a few counts. This sequence joins TRBV28 and TRBJ1-1; tentatively, D is TRBD1 (6 bases). The length of the CDR3 is 17 residues. Germline V gives CDR1 MDHEN, CDR2 SYDVKM. Trimming removed 8 bases from V and 2 bases from J, with 24 bases in between. In DNA form, the CDR3 reads TGTGCCAGCTTGGGGCTCAGACAGGCCTCTGCTAACACTGAAGCTTTCTTT. Amino acids: CASLGLRQASANTEAFF.

The rearrangement links TRBV7-2 to TRBJ1-5, with D unresolved. Trimming left V 4 bases short and J 7 bases short, with 14 bases between. Germline V gene sequence: CDR1 SGHTA, CDR2 FQGNSA. This CDR3 comprises 14 residues. This CDR3 is CASSSLSGNQPQHF. In DNA form, the CDR3 reads TGTGCCAGCAGCTCCTTATCGGGTAACCAGCCCCAGCATTTT. The whole variable domain, remainder taken from reference TRBV7-2 and TRBJ1-5, is GAGVSQSPSNKVTEKGKDVELRCDPISGHTALYWYRQSLGQGLEFLIYFQGNSAPDKSGLPSDRFSAERTGGSVSTLTIQRTQQEDSAVYLCASSSLSGNQPQHFGDGTRLSIL.

The chain carries TRBV9 and TRBJ1-1, with 11 bases lining up with TRBD1. Germline lookup yields CDR1 SGDLS and CDR2 YYNGEE. The CDR3 is 14 residues long. The V and J ends lost 3 bases and 5 bases, in that order; junction bases with no gene match: 3. The CDR3 here is CASSGTGGRTEAFF. CDR3 sequence (DNA): TGTGCCAGCAGCGGGACAGGGGGCAGGACTGAAGCTTTCTTT.

A few counts support this clone. The chain uses TRBV28 and TRBJ2-5; unclear D gene. This CDR3 has 11 amino acids. Per the germline V gene, CDR1 is MDHEN and CDR2 is SYDVKM. The V end was cut by 2 bases, the J end by 7 bases, with 5 bases between. As DNA, the CDR3 is TGTGCCAGCAGTTTAGGCGGGACCCAGTACTTC. As protein: CASSLGGTQYF.

CDR3 loop: CASSLPTGLATSNEQFF. The CDR3 bases are TGTGCCAGCAGCCTCCCTACGGGACTAGCGACTTCCAATGAGCAGTTCTTC. This rearrangement joins TRBV7-9 to TRBJ2-1; 10 bases fit TRBD2. Germline V gives CDR1 SEHNR, CDR2 FQNEAQ (reference sequence). The CDR3 covers 17 residues. Trimming removed 5 bases from V and 6 bases from J; junction bases left unmatched: 13.

The chain joins TRBV7-3 to TRBJ2-7, with a weak D call TRBD1 (6 bases). The CDR3 totals 14 residues. Trimming shortened V by 4 bases and J by 0 bases, and 10 bases separated the two germline ends. The germline V gene encodes CDR1 SGHTA and CDR2 FQGTGA. CDR3 DNA sequence: TGTGCCAGCAGCTCGGACAGCGCCTCCTACGAGCAGTACTTC. Protein: CASSSDSASYEQYF. Full variable domain (rest looked up from reference TRBV7-3 and TRBJ2-7): GAGVSQTPSNKVTEKGKYVELRCDPISGHTALYWYRQSLGQGPEFLIYFQGTGAADDSGLPNDRFFAVRPEGSVSTLKIQRTERGDSAVYLCASSSDSASYEQYFGPGTRLTVT.

J is TRBJ1-6 and V is TRBV11-2; no reliable D call. CDR3 length: 15 amino acids. V was pared by 1 base and J by 1 base, with 5 bases between. Germline-derived CDR1 and CDR2 are SGHAT and FQNNGV. For the CDR3, the DNA is TGTGCCAGCAGCTTAGCCGGGTCCTATAATTCACCCCTCCACTTT. Translation: CASSLAGSYNSPLHF.

The V call is TRBV4-1, the J call TRBJ2-1; D possibly corresponds to TRBD2 (6 bases). CDR3 length: 14 amino acids. Trimming removed 4 bases from V and 7 bases from J, with 14 bases in between. The germline V gene has CDR1 MGHRA and CDR2 YSYEKL. In nucleotides, the CDR3 is TGCGCCAGCAGCCGCGGGATCGAATGGAATGAGCAGTTCTTC. Its protein is CASSRGIEWNEQFF.

The gene calls are TRBV28 and TRBJ1-5; TRBD1 matches at 9 bases. The V gene's germline CDR1 is MDHEN and CDR2 SYDVKM. The CDR3 has 14 residues. The J segment lost 4 bases and the V segment lost 5 bases, leaving 3 bases of the junction unmatched. The CDR3 coding sequence is TGTGCCAGCAGTCTGACAGGGGGTAATCAGCCCCAGCATTTT. Protein: CASSLTGGNQPQHF.